What follows are 18 T cell receptor beta chains derived from one specimen sequenced in a study of T cell repertoires in cytomegalovirus infection. TCRdb re-analysed the reads in MiXCR, keeping a single row per CDR3 protein. Found here are over 450,000 distinct CDR3 sequences, roughly 12% of them singletons; the top ten hold 10%. Source material: PBMCs. The origin of the receptors is a human donor in good health (CMV status not recorded). Some clones in this sample may be carry-over from other donors' samples.

The chain joins TRBV18 to TRBJ1-1; TRBD1 matches 9 bases. Germline assignment: CDR1 KGHSH and CDR2 LQKENI. The V segment lost 0 bases and the J segment 7 bases; nucleotides outside the gene matches: 6. The CDR3 runs 15 residues. CDR3 DNA sequence: TGTGCCAGCTCACCACCGAGGGACAGGGCAATTGAAGCTTTCTTT. This codes for CASSPPRDRAIEAFF.

The rearrangement joins TRBV27 to TRBJ2-5; D remains unclear. The germline V and J ends were trimmed by 4 bases and 3 bases, with 15 bases remaining between them. This CDR3 is 15 amino acids long. CDR1 is MNHEY, CDR2 SMNVEV, per germline (reference sequence). Here the CDR3 DNA reads TGTGCCAGCAGTTCCCCGATGGGGTCGAAAGAGACCCAGTACTTC. Protein sequence: CASSSPMGSKETQYF.

In its sample, this clonotype was seen once. V is TRBV3-1 and J is TRBJ2-2; TRBD1 matches at 9 bases. This CDR3 spans 14 amino acids. The germline V gene has CDR1 LGHDT and CDR2 YNNKEL (reference sequence). Unmatched junction bases numbered 3, after V lost 4 bases and J lost 6 bases. The CDR3 nucleotides are TGTGCCAGCAGCCGCCGGGACAGGGCCGGGGAGCTGTTTTTT. Translated: CASSRRDRAGELFF.

This clonotype was detected ten times or more. The rearrangement uses TRBV7-8 and TRBJ1-2; tentative D call: TRBD1 (6 bases). CDR1 is SGHVS and CDR2 is FQNEAQ in the germline V gene. This CDR3 region has 11 residues. V lost 10 bases to trimming and J lost 7 bases, with 13 bases between them. The CDR3 spells CATRGGFGYTF. In nucleotides, the CDR3 is TGTGCCACCCGGGGGGGCTTTGGCTACACCTTC.

The chain employs TRBV12-3 or TRBV12-4 and TRBJ2-3, with D possibly TRBD1 on 6 matching bases. V dropped 4 bases and J dropped 7 bases, with 12 bases sitting between them. The CDR3 loop spans 13 amino acids. CDR3 in DNA: TGTGCCAGCAGTTCCAGTGACAGGAATACGCAGTATTTT. Its translation: CASSSSDRNTQYF.

The V call is TRBV12-3 or TRBV12-4, the J call TRBJ1-6, with D possibly being TRBD1 (5 bases). The V gene lost 4 bases and the J gene lost 7 bases, with 14 bases spanning the gap. The CDR3 sequence is 15 residues long. The CDR3 coding sequence is TGTGCCAGCAGTTCGGGACGGAGGATAAATTCACCCCTCCACTTT. Its translation is CASSSGRRINSPLHF.

The chain employs TRBV6-1 and TRBJ2-7; possibly TRBD1 or TRBD2 for D (6 bases each). Germline V lookup: CDR1 MNHNS, CDR2 SASEGT. The CDR3 contains 14 residues. V dropped 7 bases and J dropped 0 bases, with 13 bases sitting between them. The CDR3, as DNA: TGTGCCAGCAAGGGGGGCCTGAGCTCCTACGAGCAGTACTTC. It is translated as CASKGGLSSYEQYF.

The chain has TRBV20-1 and TRBJ2-2; D not resolved. The CDR3 is made up of 12 amino acids. V shed 5 bases and J shed 7 bases, with 11 bases lying between them. Germline CDR1 is DFQATT and CDR2 is SNEGSKA (reference sequence). The CDR3 DNA follows: TGCAGTGCTTCCGTCTCAGTCGGGGAGCTGTTTTTT. Its protein product is CSASVSVGELFF.

This clonotype was detected many times. This chain connects TRBV12-3 or TRBV12-4 to TRBJ2-1; tentatively, D is TRBD1 or TRBD2 (7 bases each). V gave up 2 bases and J gave up 6 bases, with 14 bases separating them. This CDR3 comprises 15 residues. CDR3 coding DNA: TGTGCCAGCAGTTTAAGGGCCAGGGGGGGCAATGAGCAGTTCTTC. The encoded protein is CASSLRARGGNEQFF.

At least ten counts were recorded for this clonotype. The chain employs TRBV7-9 and TRBJ1-2; maybe TRBD1 (5 bases). This CDR3 comprises 15 residues. The V gene lost 5 bases and the J gene lost 3 bases, with 16 bases spanning the gap. Looked up from germline, CDR1 is SEHNR and CDR2 is FQNEAQ (reference sequence). This CDR3 reads CASSPGLLWDYGYTF. The CDR3 DNA reads TGTGCCAGCAGCCCGGGACTGCTTTGGGACTATGGCTACACCTTC.

This clonotype was picked up many times. The chain uses TRBV12-5 and TRBJ1-1; D is perhaps TRBD1 (6 bases). The length of the CDR3 is 12 residues. Germline V gene lookup returns CDR1 LGHNT and CDR2 FRNRAP. Trimming took 6 bases from V and 7 from J, leaving 12 bases between them. CDR3 in DNA: TGTGCTAGTGGCCGACAGGCCTTTGAAGCTTTCTTT. This gives the protein CASGRQAFEAFF.

The chain carries TRBV18 and TRBJ1-1, with D hard to call. Deletions cut 3 bases from V and 1 base from J, with 9 bases between. The CDR3 length is 14 residues. Germline V lookup: CDR1 KGHSH, CDR2 LQKENI. The CDR3 nucleotides read TGTGCCAGCTCACCCAAATCGGGGAACACTGAAGCTTTCTTT. Encoded protein: CASSPKSGNTEAFF.

This chain joins TRBV12-3 or TRBV12-4 and TRBJ2-6; the D is unclear. The V and J ends lost 2 bases and 0 bases respectively, with 11 bases between them. This CDR3 is built from 17 residues. CDR3 residues: CASSLRARGSGANVLTF. The CDR3 DNA reads TGTGCCAGCAGTTTACGGGCCAGAGGCTCTGGGGCCAACGTCCTGACTTTC.

The chain combines TRBV28 with TRBJ2-5, with 14 bases aligning to TRBD2. The CDR3 runs to 17 residues. Trimming took 8 bases from V and 2 from J; bases not matched to a gene: 10. From germline, CDR1 is MDHEN and CDR2 SYDVKM. CDR3 sequence reads: CASAPTSGRAGQETQYF. For the CDR3, the DNA is TGTGCCAGCGCCCCGACTAGCGGGAGGGCGGGGCAAGAGACCCAGTACTTC. Looking up the rest from reference TRBV28 and TRBJ2-5 gives the full variable domain: DVKVTQSSRYLVKRTGEKVFLECVQDMDHENMFWYRQDPGLGLRLIYFSYDVKMKEKGDIPEGYSVSREKKERFSLILESASTNQTSMYLCASAPTSGRAGQETQYFGPGTRLLVL.

This clonotype has just a few counts. This rearrangement joins TRBV9 to TRBJ1-2; D may be TRBD1 (6 bases). The length of the CDR3 is 15 residues. The germline V gene has CDR1 SGDLS and CDR2 YYNGEE. V was pared by 2 bases and J by 0 bases, with 11 bases between. CDR3 sequence (DNA): TGTGCCAGCAGCGTTTCCCGGGACACTAACTATGGCTACACCTTC. The encoded protein is CASSVSRDTNYGYTF. Drawing the rest from reference TRBV9 and TRBJ1-2, the complete variable domain is DSGVTQTPKHLITATGQRVTLRCSPRSGDLSVYWYQQSLDQGLQFLIQYYNGEERAKGNILERFSAQQFPDLHSELNLSSLELGDSALYFCASSVSRDTNYGYTFGSGTRLTVV.

This clonotype has ten or more counts. The chain uses TRBV28 and TRBJ2-7; 10 bases align to TRBD2. This CDR3 has 14 amino acids. CDR1 is MDHEN, CDR2 SYDVKM, per germline. V gave up 8 bases and J gave up 2 bases; unmatched junction bases: 6. Written as DNA, the CDR3 is TGTGCCAGCTTTTCCCTAGCGGGGGCCTACGAGCAGTACTTC. Translation gives CASFSLAGAYEQYF.

This clonotype was counted ten times or more. This chain's CDR3 is CASTSGRAIEQYF. CDR3 DNA sequence: TGTGCCAGCACTAGCGGGAGGGCCATCGAGCAGTACTTC. The gene calls are TRBV28 and TRBJ2-7, with TRBD2 identical over 12 bases. The CDR3 spans 13 residues. CDR1 is MDHEN and CDR2 is SYDVKM in the germline V gene. J was trimmed by 6 bases and V by 7 bases; bases with no gene match: 4. Looking up the rest from reference TRBV28 and TRBJ2-7 gives the full variable domain: DVKVTQSSRYLVKRTGEKVFLECVQDMDHENMFWYRQDPGLGLRLIYFSYDVKMKEKGDIPEGYSVSREKKERFSLILESASTNQTSMYLCASTSGRAIEQYFGPGTRLTVT.

This clonotype was observed many times. The rearrangement links TRBV7-4 to TRBJ2-7; 8 positions agree with TRBD2. Germline values: CDR1 SGHVT, CDR2 SQSDAQ. The trim removed 4 bases at V and 4 bases at J, leaving 9 bases unmatched. The CDR3 consists of 15 residues. CDR3 sequence: CASSCKRESWYEQYF. DNA for the CDR3: TGTGCCAGCAGCTGCAAGCGGGAGTCTTGGTACGAGCAGTACTTC.